Detailed here is one TCR beta chain. What it recognizes is unknown. This sample stems from a study of regulatory T cells in long-lasting Graves disease. Findings and caveats of the study: Persistent Graves' patients showed reduced TCR diversity versus newly diagnosed patients.

Libraries of TCR beta came from iRepertoire HTBI primers plus Arm-PCR of CDR3 regions. MiXCR, applied by TCRdb to the multiplex PCR reads, yields one record per CDR3 protein. Found here are 360,000 or so distinct CDR3 sequences, around 15% of them singletons; the top ten hold around 20%. Time point described: newly diagnosed GD, antithyroid drugs for less than 3 months. From RNA extracted from PBMCs, the TCR library was made. The CDR3 extends over 15 amino acids. CDR1 SGHNT and CDR2 YYREEE come from the germline V gene (reference sequence). V was clipped by 4 bases and J by 4 bases; unmatched bases: 9. These same data were also listed under a study on T cells in Graves' hyperthyroidism and ophthalmopathy. As reported in that work: Most thyroid clonotypes expanded above 0.001 were also detected in blood. Ophthalmopathy, which appeared later, was predicted by the model a median about 6 months before onset.

The source is a woman younger than 35 with Graves disease. The V gene is TRBV5-4, the J gene TRBJ2-3, with 7 bases aligning to TRBD2. The source was peripheral blood mononuclear cells (PBMCs), collected at new diagnosis, from a patient treated with antithyroid drugs. In DNA form, the CDR3 reads TGTGCCAGCAGCACGGTGGGACTAAACTCAGATACGCAGTATTTT. Amino acids: CASSTVGLNSDTQYF.